The entry below gives a single T cell receptor (beta chain) sequence along with its context. This sample is part of a study of blood T cell repertoires in COVID-19. On the study more broadly: PBMCs, B-cell-depleted T cells, or T cells provided the cDNA or gDNA that made up the material.

The germline gives CDR1 MNHEY, CDR2 SMNVEV (reference sequence). The CDR3 runs 18 residues. The V end was cut by 3 bases, the J end by 0 bases, with 15 bases between. The authors' processing: Reference gene primer amplification in the assay estimated nucleated cell counts. Using immunoSEQ multiplex PCR, the repertoire was profiled, and TCRdb retains in-frame clones only, with some absent. The V and J calls and clone size are taken from that table; D and trimming were inferred from the DNA. The sample includes some 250,000 clones, roughly 87% seen only once; the top ten take under 0.95%. The sample comprised peripheral blood. The chain joins TRBV27 to TRBJ1-6; D gene unclear. This clonotype originated in a woman aged 25 to 39 with acute or convalescent COVID-19. The CDR3 is CASSFASLGSSYNSPLHF. The CDR3 bases are TGTGCCAGCAGTTTCGCTTCGCTGGGGAGCTCCTATAATTCACCCCTCCACTTT.